This T cell receptor (beta chain) was retrieved from a study of CD8+ T cells in alopecia areata. Germline V gene lookup returns CDR1 SGHDT and CDR2 YYEEEE. CDR3 size: 15 residues. The J segment lost 6 bases and the V segment lost 1 base, leaving 5 bases of the junction unmatched. It was cDNA, reverse transcribed from extracted RNA, that served as the sequencing template. The repertoire was sequenced with immunoSEQ multiplex PCR; TCRdb's copy has only in-frame clones and lacks some. Among around 190,000 clones listed, roughly 56% were seen once. Sorted populations comprised CD4+ and CD8+ T cells obtained from PBMCs. As to this clone: Its antigen is as yet unknown.

Whole-study results and caveats: Compared with normal scalp, lesional scalp had higher clonality and more expanded CD8+ clones. Sharing of TCR sequences between patients (possibly for HLA-related reasons) was less clear than in mice.

The sample comprised CD8+ T cells sorted from blood. The chain has TRBV5-6 and TRBJ2-2; 8 bases are shared with TRBD1. This receptor was obtained from a human donor in good health. The CDR3 sequence is CASSLLQGVSGELFF. The CDR3 coding sequence is TGTGCCAGCAGCTTGCTACAGGGGGTCTCCGGGGAGCTGTTTTTT.